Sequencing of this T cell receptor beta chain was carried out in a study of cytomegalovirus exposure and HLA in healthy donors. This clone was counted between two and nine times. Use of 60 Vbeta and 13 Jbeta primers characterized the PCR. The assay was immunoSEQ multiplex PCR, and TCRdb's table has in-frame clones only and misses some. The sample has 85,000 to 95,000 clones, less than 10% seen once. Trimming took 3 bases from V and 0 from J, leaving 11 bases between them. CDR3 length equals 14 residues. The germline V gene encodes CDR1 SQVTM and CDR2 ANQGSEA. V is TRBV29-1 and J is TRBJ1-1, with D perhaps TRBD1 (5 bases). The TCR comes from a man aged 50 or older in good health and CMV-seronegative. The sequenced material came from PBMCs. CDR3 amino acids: CSVEVGALNTEAFF. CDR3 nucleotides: TGCAGCGTTGAGGTAGGGGCCCTGAACACTGAAGCTTTCTTT.